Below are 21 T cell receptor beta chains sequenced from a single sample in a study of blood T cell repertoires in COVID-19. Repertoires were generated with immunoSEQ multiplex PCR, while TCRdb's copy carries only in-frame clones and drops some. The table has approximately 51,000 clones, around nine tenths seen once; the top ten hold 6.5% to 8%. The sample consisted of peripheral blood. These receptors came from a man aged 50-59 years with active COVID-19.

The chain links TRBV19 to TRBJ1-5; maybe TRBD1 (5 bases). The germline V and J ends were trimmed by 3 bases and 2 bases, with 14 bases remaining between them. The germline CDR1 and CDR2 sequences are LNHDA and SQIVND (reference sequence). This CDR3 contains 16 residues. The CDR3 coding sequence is TGTGCCAGTAGTATTGGGGCTGGTACGGGCAATCAGCCCCAGCATTTT. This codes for CASSIGAGTGNQPQHF.

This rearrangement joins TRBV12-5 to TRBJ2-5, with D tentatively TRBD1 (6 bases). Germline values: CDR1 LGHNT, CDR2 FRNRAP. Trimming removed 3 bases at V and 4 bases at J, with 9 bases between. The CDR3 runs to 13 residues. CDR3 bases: TGTGCTAGTGGTTTTGGACAGCTAGAGACCCAGTACTTC. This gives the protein CASGFGQLETQYF.

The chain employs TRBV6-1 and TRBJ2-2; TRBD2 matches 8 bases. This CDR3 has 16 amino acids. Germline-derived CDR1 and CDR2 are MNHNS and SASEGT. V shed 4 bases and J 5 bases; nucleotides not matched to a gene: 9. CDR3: CASSVWLAGTTGELFF. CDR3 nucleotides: TGTGCCAGCAGTGTATGGTTAGCGGGGACGACCGGGGAGCTGTTTTTT.

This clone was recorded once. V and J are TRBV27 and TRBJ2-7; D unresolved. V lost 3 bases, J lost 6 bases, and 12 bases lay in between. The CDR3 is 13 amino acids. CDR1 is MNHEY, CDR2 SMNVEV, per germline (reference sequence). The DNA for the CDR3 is TGTGCCAGCAGTTTCTGGCCGACAAGCGAGCAGTACTTC. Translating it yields CASSFWPTSEQYF.

In DNA form, the CDR3 reads TGTGCCAGCAGTTTGGCCCGATCGGCAGAGGGGACTGAGACCCAGTACTTC. This translates into CASSLARSAEGTETQYF. V gene TRBV6-2 or TRBV6-3 combines with J gene TRBJ2-5; possible D gene TRBD2, 6 bases. The V end was cut by 4 bases, the J end by 5 bases, with 23 bases between. In germline, CDR1 is MNHEY, CDR2 SVGEGT. The CDR3 runs 17 residues.

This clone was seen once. The CDR3 sequence is CASSLVGGGGTDTQYF. CDR3 bases: TGTGCCAGCAGCTTAGTGGGCGGGGGAGGCACAGATACGCAGTATTTT. The V call is TRBV11-3, the J call TRBJ2-3, with 7 bases that match TRBD2. V lost 1 base to trimming and J lost 1 base; unmatched junction nucleotides: 5. Germline V gene lookup returns CDR1 SGHNT and CDR2 YENEEA. CDR3 length equals 16 residues.

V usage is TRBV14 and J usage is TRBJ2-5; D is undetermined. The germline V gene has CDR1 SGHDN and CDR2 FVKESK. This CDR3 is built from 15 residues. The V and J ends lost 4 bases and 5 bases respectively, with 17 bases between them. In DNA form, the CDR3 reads TGTGCCAGCAGCCTCACCCGCCTCCAGAGGGAGACCCAGTACTTC. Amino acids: CASSLTRLQRETQYF. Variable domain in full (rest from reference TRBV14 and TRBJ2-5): EAGVTQFPSHSVIEKGQTVTLRCDPISGHDNLYWYRRVMGKEIKFLLHFVKESKQDESGMPNNRFLAERTGGTYSTLKVQPAELEDSGVYFCASSLTRLQRETQYFGPGTRLLVL.

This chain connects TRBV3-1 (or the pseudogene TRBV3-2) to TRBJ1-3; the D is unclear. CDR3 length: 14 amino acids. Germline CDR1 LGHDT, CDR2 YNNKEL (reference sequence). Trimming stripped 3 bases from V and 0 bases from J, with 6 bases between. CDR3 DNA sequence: TGTGCCAGCAGCCATTACAGCTCTGGAAACACCATATATTTT. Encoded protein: CASSHYSSGNTIYF.

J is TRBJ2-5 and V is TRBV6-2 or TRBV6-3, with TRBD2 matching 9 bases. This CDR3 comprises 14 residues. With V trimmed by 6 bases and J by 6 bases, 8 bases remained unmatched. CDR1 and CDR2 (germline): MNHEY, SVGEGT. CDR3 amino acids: CASSATGLAKTQYF. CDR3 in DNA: TGTGCCAGCAGCGCGACGGGACTAGCAAAGACCCAGTACTTC.

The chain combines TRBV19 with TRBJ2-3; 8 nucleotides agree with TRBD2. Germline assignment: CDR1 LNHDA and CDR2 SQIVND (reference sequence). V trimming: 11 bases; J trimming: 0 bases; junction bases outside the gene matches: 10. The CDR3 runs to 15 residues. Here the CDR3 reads CAPPGGAPSTDTQYF. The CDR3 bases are TGTGCCCCTCCCGGGGGGGCCCCAAGCACAGATACGCAGTATTTT. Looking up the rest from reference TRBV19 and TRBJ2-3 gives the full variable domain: DGGITQSPKYLFRKEGQNVTLSCEQNLNHDAMYWYRQDPGQGLRLIYYSQIVNDFQKGDIAEGYSVSREKKESFPLTVTSAQKNPTAFYLCAPPGGAPSTDTQYFGPGTRLTVL.

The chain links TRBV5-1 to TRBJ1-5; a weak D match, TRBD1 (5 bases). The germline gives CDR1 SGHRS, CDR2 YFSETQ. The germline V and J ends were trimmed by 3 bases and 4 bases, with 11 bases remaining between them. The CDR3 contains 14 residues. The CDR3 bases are TGCGCCAGCAGCTCACACAGGCTGAATCAGCCCCAGCATTTT. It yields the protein CASSSHRLNQPQHF. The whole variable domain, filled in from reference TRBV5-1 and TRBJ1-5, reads KAGVTQTPRYLIKTRGQQVTLSCSPISGHRSVSWYQQTPGQGLQFLFEYFSETQRNKGNFPGRFSGRQFSNSRSEMNVSTLELGDSALYLCASSSHRLNQPQHFGDGTRLSIL.

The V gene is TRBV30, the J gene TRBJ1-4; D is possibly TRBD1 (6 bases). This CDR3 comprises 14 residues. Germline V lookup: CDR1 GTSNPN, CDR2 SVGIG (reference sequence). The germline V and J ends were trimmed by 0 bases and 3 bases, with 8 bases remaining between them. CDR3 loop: CAWSVWTANEKLFF. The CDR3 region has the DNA TGTGCCTGGAGTGTATGGACAGCTAATGAAAAACTGTTTTTT. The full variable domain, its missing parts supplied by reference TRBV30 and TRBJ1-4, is SQTIHQWPATLVQPVGSPLSLECTVEGTSNPNLYWYRQAAGRGLQLLFYSVGIGQISSEVPQNLSASRPQDRQFILSSKKLLLSDSGFYLCAWSVWTANEKLFFGSGTQLSVL.

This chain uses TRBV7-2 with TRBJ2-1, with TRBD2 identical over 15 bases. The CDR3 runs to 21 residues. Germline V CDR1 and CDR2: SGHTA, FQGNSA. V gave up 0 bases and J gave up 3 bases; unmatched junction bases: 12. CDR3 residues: CASSLARSRTSGGAIYNEQFF. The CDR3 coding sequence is TGTGCCAGCAGCTTAGCGAGGAGTAGGACTAGCGGGGGGGCTATCTACAATGAGCAGTTCTTC.

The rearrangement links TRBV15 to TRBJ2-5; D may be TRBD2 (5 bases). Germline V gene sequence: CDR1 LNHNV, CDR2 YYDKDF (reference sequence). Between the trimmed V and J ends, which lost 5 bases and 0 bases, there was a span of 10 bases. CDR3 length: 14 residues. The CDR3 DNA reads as TGTGCCACCAGCCTTAACGGGAACCAAGAGACCCAGTACTTC. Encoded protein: CATSLNGNQETQYF.

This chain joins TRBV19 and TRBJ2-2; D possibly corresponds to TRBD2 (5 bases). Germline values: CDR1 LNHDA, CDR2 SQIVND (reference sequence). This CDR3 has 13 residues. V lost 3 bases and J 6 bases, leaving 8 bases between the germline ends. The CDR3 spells CASSMDWSGELFF. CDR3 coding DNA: TGTGCCAGTAGTATGGACTGGTCCGGGGAGCTGTTTTTT.

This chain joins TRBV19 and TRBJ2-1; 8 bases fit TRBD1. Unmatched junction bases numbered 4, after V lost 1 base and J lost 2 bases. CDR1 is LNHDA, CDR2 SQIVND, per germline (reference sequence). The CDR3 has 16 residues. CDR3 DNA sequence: TGTGCCAGTAGTATAGCTGGACAGGGTACCTACAATGAGCAGTTCTTC. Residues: CASSIAGQGTYNEQFF. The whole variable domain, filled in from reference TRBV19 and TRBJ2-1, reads DGGITQSPKYLFRKEGQNVTLSCEQNLNHDAMYWYRQDPGQGLRLIYYSQIVNDFQKGDIAEGYSVSREKKESFPLTVTSAQKNPTAFYLCASSIAGQGTYNEQFFGPGTRLTVL.

The CDR3 sequence is CASSLWDRATEAFF. DNA for the CDR3: TGTGCCAGCAGTTTATGGGACAGGGCGACTGAAGCTTTCTTT. V is TRBV27 and J is TRBJ1-1; 9 bases are shared with TRBD1. Trimming cost V 1 base and J 5 bases; bases outside gene matches: 2. The CDR3 length is 14 residues. From germline, CDR1 is MNHEY and CDR2 SMNVEV (reference sequence).

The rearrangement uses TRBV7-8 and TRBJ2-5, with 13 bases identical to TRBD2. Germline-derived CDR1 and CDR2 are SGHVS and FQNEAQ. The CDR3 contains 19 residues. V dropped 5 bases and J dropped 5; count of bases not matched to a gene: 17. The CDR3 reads CASSPRAPGLAGIGETQYF. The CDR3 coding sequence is TGTGCCAGCAGCCCTCGTGCCCCGGGACTAGCGGGAATTGGGGAGACCCAGTACTTC.

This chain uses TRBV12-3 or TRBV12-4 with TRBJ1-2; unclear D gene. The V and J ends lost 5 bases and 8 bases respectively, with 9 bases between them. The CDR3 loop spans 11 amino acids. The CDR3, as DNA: TGTGCCAGCAGTAACCTAGTAGGCTACACCTTC. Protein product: CASSNLVGYTF.

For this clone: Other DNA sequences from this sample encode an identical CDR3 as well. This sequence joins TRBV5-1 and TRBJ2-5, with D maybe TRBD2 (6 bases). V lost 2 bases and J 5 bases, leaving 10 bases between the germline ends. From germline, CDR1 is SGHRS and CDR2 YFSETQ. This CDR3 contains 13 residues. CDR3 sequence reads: CASSLAGGETQYF. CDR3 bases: TGCGCCAGCAGCTTAGCGGGTGGGGAGACCCAGTACTTC.

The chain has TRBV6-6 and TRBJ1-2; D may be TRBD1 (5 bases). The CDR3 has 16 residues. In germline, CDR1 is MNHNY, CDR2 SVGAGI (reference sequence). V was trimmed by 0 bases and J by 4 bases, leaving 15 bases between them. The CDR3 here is CASSYSNPREGYGYTF. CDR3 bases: TGTGCCAGCAGTTACTCCAACCCCAGGGAAGGCTATGGCTACACCTTC.